The clone carrying this T cell receptor beta chain has at least ten counts. Indicated time point: healthy volunteer bleed at 2 weeks. Total RNA was isolated from whole blood that had not been fractionated. The CDR3 is 14 residues long. The junction had 6 bases not matched to a gene; V was cut back by 4 bases and J by 5 bases. CDR1 and CDR2 (germline): SGHRS, YFSETQ. Original methodology: A per-sample median of around 100,000 TCRs was observed, with a range of about 23,224 to 750,000. A single record per CDR3 protein comes from TCRdb applying MiXCR to the RACE reads. The V and J calls here are based on TCRdb, not the publication. The top ten clones hold roughly 1.6% of a sample with about 130,000 distinct CDR3 sequences, approximately 8.3% of them seen once. This sample is drawn from a study of human T cells and chemical hapten exposure. The wider study: Slight volume differences across pooled libraries mainly accounted for varying per-sample TCR yields.

The gene calls are TRBV5-1 and TRBJ1-1; 9 bases fit TRBD1. Source material: whole blood. The sequence was collected from a male donor in good health. Some clones in this sample may be carry-over from other donors' samples. The CDR3 nucleotides read TGCGCCAGCAGCCCGGGACAGGGAGAGACTGAAGCTTTCTTT. Amino acids: CASSPGQGETEAFF. The full variable domain, completed using reference TRBV5-1 and TRBJ1-1, is KAGVTQTPRYLIKTRGQQVTLSCSPISGHRSVSWYQQTPGQGLQFLFEYFSETQRNKGNFPGRFSGRQFSNSRSEMNVSTLELGDSALYLCASSPGQGETEAFFGQGTRLTVV.